The 24 T cell receptor beta chains presented below share a single source sample, sequenced in a study of T cell repertoires in cytomegalovirus infection. Via MiXCR, TCRdb re-called the reads, giving one row per CDR3 protein. The sample shows approximately 250,000 distinct CDR3 sequences, 9% to 15% of them seen only once. Sequencing input: PBMCs. The receptor source for this set is a human donor in good health (CMV status not recorded). Some clones in this sample may be carry-over from other donors' samples.

This clonotype was detected many times. The CDR3: CASNGRKAQETQYF. The CDR3, as DNA: TGTGCCAGCAACGGTAGGAAGGCTCAAGAGACCCAGTACTTC. The chain carries TRBV12-3 or TRBV12-4 and TRBJ2-5; D unclear. Trimming cost V 7 bases and J 2 bases, with 14 bases left between them. This CDR3 has 14 amino acids.

This clonotype was seen more than once but under ten times. J is TRBJ1-4 and V is TRBV20-1; the D gene is possibly TRBD1 (5 bases). CDR1 and CDR2 (germline): DFQATT, SNEGSKA (reference sequence). The CDR3 loop spans 14 amino acids. V lost 7 bases, J lost 0 bases, and 12 bases lay in between. CDR3 protein: CSVWGGATNEKLFF. In DNA form, the CDR3 reads TGCAGTGTCTGGGGCGGCGCAACTAATGAAAAACTGTTTTTT.

There are a few counts of this clonotype. Germline and junction disagree at one end, which may indicate a read error. The chain links TRBV5-5 to TRBJ1-1; TRBD1 is a possible D gene (6 bases). Germline V lookup: CDR1 SGHKS, CDR2 YYEKEE (reference sequence). The CDR3 spans 15 residues. The CDR3: CASSVGHLGNTEAFF. The CDR3 DNA reads TGCGCCAGCAGCGTGGGACACCTAGGAAACACTGAAGCTTTCTTT.

This clonotype was detected many times. This sequence joins TRBV27 and TRBJ1-1; 8 bases match TRBD1. CDR1 and CDR2 from the germline V gene are MNHEY and SMNVEV (reference sequence). Trimming removed 1 base from V and 3 bases from J; junction bases left unmatched: 10. CDR3 length: 17 amino acids. CDR3 DNA: TGTGCCAGCAGTTTATGGCCAGGGGGCGCAGGGGACACTGAAGCTTTCTTT. Encoded protein: CASSLWPGGAGDTEAFF.

This clonotype came up many times. The chain couples TRBV7-9 to TRBJ1-2; 7 nucleotides line up with TRBD1. Looked up from germline, CDR1 is SEHNR and CDR2 is FQNEAQ (reference sequence). This CDR3 is built from 14 residues. With V trimmed by 5 bases and J by 4 bases, 7 bases remained unmatched. CDR3 sequence: CASSQYRGTYGYTF. CDR3 DNA sequence: TGTGCCAGCAGCCAGTACAGGGGAACCTATGGCTACACCTTC.

This clonotype was counted only a few times. CDR3 protein: CSAPRTGRETQYF. DNA for the CDR3: TGCAGTGCTCCTCGGACAGGCCGAGAGACCCAGTACTTC. The chain combines TRBV20-1 with TRBJ2-5, with 7 positions matching TRBD1. Looked up from germline, CDR1 is DFQATT and CDR2 is SNEGSKA (reference sequence). Germline trimming cut 5 bases from V and 4 bases from J; bases unmatched to any gene: 7. The CDR3 runs 13 residues.

The rearrangement links TRBV29-1 to TRBJ2-7; 9 positions match TRBD1. J lost 2 bases, V lost 5 bases, and 1 base had no gene match. Germline assignment: CDR1 SQVTM and CDR2 ANQGSEA. This CDR3 is 12 amino acids long. The CDR3 spells CSVRTGAYEQYF. DNA of the CDR3: TGCAGCGTTCGGACAGGGGCCTACGAGCAGTACTTC.

The chain is built from TRBV29-1 and TRBJ1-1; the D gene is possibly TRBD1 (6 bases). The CDR3 spans 13 residues. With 5 bases removed from V and 4 bases from J, the gap between germline ends came to 14 bases. Germline-derived CDR1 and CDR2 are SQVTM and ANQGSEA. CDR3 bases: TGCAGCGTTAACAGGGAGTTTGGCACTGAAGCTTTCTTT. Amino acids: CSVNREFGTEAFF.

On this clonotype itself: A much more abundant neighbour one base away suggests this may be a read error. The rearrangement links TRBV7-8 to TRBJ1-3; D is ambiguous. Per germline, CDR1 SGHVS and CDR2 FQNEAQ. CDR3 length: 14 residues. V lost 5 bases and J lost 6, with 14 bases in between. CDR3 bases: TGTGCCAGCAGCCCAAGTGGTACTGCAAACACCATATATTTT. It yields the protein CASSPSGTANTIYF.

This clonotype appeared many times. This sequence joins TRBV6-1 and TRBJ1-5; no firm D call. Between the trimmed V and J ends, which lost 4 bases and 0 bases, there was a span of 7 bases. Germline CDR1 is MNHNS and CDR2 is SASEGT. The CDR3 consists of 14 residues. CDR3 sequence (DNA): TGTGCCAGCAGTGGGGCATATAGCAATCAGCCCCAGCATTTT. Translated, it gives CASSGAYSNQPQHF.

A word on this clonotype: This may be a read error, as it is one base from a much larger clone. The chain combines TRBV7-2 with TRBJ1-5; no reliable D call. V was clipped by 1 base and J by 4 bases, with 11 bases between them. The V gene's germline CDR1 is SGHTA and CDR2 FQGNSA. CDR3 length: 15 amino acids. CDR3 sequence (DNA): TGTGCCAGCAGCTTAGGGGAGAAATGGAATCAGCCCCAGCATTTT. Translating gives CASSLGEKWNQPQHF.

The table lists this clonotype with a few counts. CDR3 protein: CASSFQGGNTIYF. Written as DNA, the CDR3 is TGTGCCAGCAGCTTTCAAGGGGGAAACACCATATATTTT. This sequence joins TRBV5-6 and TRBJ1-3; D is unclear. The germline V gene encodes CDR1 SGHDT and CDR2 YYEEEE. The CDR3 runs 13 residues. Deletions cut 2 bases from V and 4 bases from J, with 7 bases between.

The V and J genes are TRBV20-1 and TRBJ2-7, with a possible D match to TRBD2 (6 bases). CDR3 length equals 15 residues. The germline gives CDR1 DFQATT, CDR2 SNEGSKA (reference sequence). Trimming left V 0 bases short and J 0 bases short, with 12 bases between. The CDR3 bases are TGCAGTGCTAGAGACACCGCGGGGAGCTCCTACGAGCAGTACTTC. It codes for CSARDTAGSSYEQYF.

This clonotype was observed many times. The chain carries TRBV12-3 or TRBV12-4 and TRBJ1-6; D is unclear. V lost 6 bases, J lost 9 bases, and 12 bases lay in between. The CDR3 runs to 13 residues. The CDR3 coding sequence is TGTGCCAGCAGCGCAGGCCGCGCTTCACCCCTCCACTTT. It yields the protein CASSAGRASPLHF.

There are many counts of this clonotype. V and J are TRBV7-4 and TRBJ2-3, with D possibly TRBD2 on 5 matching bases. V lost 2 bases and J lost 0, with 24 bases in between. CDR3 length: 20 amino acids. Germline V gene sequence: CDR1 SGHVT, CDR2 SQSDAQ. The CDR3 nucleotides are TGTGCCAGCAGCTTATTTTCCTTGTTGGGGAGTTGTCGTAGCACAGATACGCAGTATTTT. As protein: CASSLFSLLGSCRSTDTQYF.

In DNA, the CDR3 is TGTGCCAGCAGGCCATCAGGGACTCCTCTTGAGCAGTTCTTC. The encoded protein is CASRPSGTPLEQFF. This sequence joins TRBV2 and TRBJ2-1; TRBD2 is a possible D gene (6 bases). The germline V and J ends were trimmed by 6 bases and 9 bases, with 18 bases remaining between them. The CDR3 is 14 amino acids. Germline V gene data show CDR1 as SNHLY and CDR2 as FYNNEI.

The chain links TRBV5-1 to TRBJ2-5; 9 bases match TRBD1. This CDR3 region has 16 residues. Germline V gene data show CDR1 as SGHRS and CDR2 as YFSETQ. The V and J ends lost 4 bases and 5 bases, in that order; junction bases with no gene match: 12. The CDR3 spells CASSTDVGTGWETQYF. Here the CDR3 DNA reads TGCGCCAGCAGCACGGACGTCGGGACAGGGTGGGAGACCCAGTACTTC. The entire variable domain, with the rest obtained from reference TRBV5-1 and TRBJ2-5, is as follows: KAGVTQTPRYLIKTRGQQVTLSCSPISGHRSVSWYQQTPGQGLQFLFEYFSETQRNKGNFPGRFSGRQFSNSRSEMNVSTLELGDSALYLCASSTDVGTGWETQYFGPGTRLLVL.

This clonotype turned up a few times. This chain uses TRBV24-1 with TRBJ1-1; TRBD1 might be the D (6 bases). The CDR3 runs 12 residues. Germline V CDR1 and CDR2: KGHDR, SFDVKD. V lost 4 bases and J 8 bases, leaving 10 bases between the germline ends. In nucleotides, the CDR3 is TGTGCCACCAGTGAGACTACAGGGGAAGCTTTCTTT. Translating gives CATSETTGEAFF.

In its sample, this clonotype was seen many times. The chain combines TRBV10-3 with TRBJ1-1; D is perhaps TRBD1 (6 bases). Between the trimmed V and J ends, which lost 4 bases and 5 bases, there was a span of 14 bases. Germline V gene data show CDR1 as ENHRY and CDR2 as SYGVKD. The CDR3 loop spans 14 amino acids. CDR3 in DNA: TGTGCCATCAGTGTCCCAGGGGAAGGGACTGAAGCTTTCTTT. Amino acid sequence: CAISVPGEGTEAFF.

The table lists this clonotype with many counts. The gene calls are TRBV7-2 and TRBJ1-2, with TRBD1 identical over 10 bases. CDR3 length equals 15 residues. Trimming cost V 3 bases and J 5 bases; bases outside gene matches: 6. The germline V gene has CDR1 SGHTA and CDR2 FQGNSA. The CDR3 loop is CASSFPPGQGYGYTF. CDR3 DNA: TGTGCCAGCAGCTTCCCTCCGGGACAGGGGTATGGCTACACCTTC.

This clonotype was observed a handful of times. The J gene is TRBJ2-6, the V gene TRBV6-2 or TRBV6-3; D tentatively fits TRBD1 or TRBD2 (6 bases each). This CDR3 has 16 amino acids. Germline CDR1 is MNHEY and CDR2 is SVGEGT. V was clipped by 6 bases and J by 2 bases, with 14 bases between them. In DNA form, the CDR3 reads TGTGCCAGCAGCTACCTGAGGGGGGCTGGGGCCAACGTCCTGACTTTC. Translation: CASSYLRGAGANVLTF.

In its sample, this clonotype was seen many times. The chain couples TRBV7-2 to TRBJ2-1; 9 bases agree with TRBD2. Germline V gene lookup returns CDR1 SGHTA and CDR2 FQGNSA. The CDR3 is made up of 14 amino acids. With 6 bases clipped from V and 7 bases from J, the junction kept 7 bases outside the gene matches. Here the CDR3 reads CASRSSGSGNEQFF. The CDR3 nucleotides are TGTGCCAGCAGGAGTAGCGGGAGTGGTAATGAGCAGTTCTTC.

In this sample, this clonotype turned up many times. The chain employs TRBV7-8 and TRBJ2-7; TRBD1 agrees at 8 bases. The germline V gene encodes CDR1 SGHVS and CDR2 FQNEAQ. The CDR3 runs 14 residues. After removal of 6 bases from V and 3 bases from J, the junction contained 7 bases not matched to a gene. The CDR3 here is CASREDREYYEQYF. The CDR3, as DNA: TGTGCCAGCAGGGAGGACAGGGAGTACTACGAGCAGTACTTC.

The chain links TRBV15 to TRBJ2-2; TRBD1 matches 8 bases. Germline V gene sequence: CDR1 LNHNV, CDR2 YYDKDF (reference sequence). V lost 3 bases, J lost 11 bases, and 14 bases stayed unmatched. This CDR3 has 16 amino acids. The CDR3 coding sequence is TGTGCCACCAGCAGGGCAGTTAGGCCGGACAGGGACGAGCTGTTTTTT. This translates into CATSRAVRPDRDELFF.